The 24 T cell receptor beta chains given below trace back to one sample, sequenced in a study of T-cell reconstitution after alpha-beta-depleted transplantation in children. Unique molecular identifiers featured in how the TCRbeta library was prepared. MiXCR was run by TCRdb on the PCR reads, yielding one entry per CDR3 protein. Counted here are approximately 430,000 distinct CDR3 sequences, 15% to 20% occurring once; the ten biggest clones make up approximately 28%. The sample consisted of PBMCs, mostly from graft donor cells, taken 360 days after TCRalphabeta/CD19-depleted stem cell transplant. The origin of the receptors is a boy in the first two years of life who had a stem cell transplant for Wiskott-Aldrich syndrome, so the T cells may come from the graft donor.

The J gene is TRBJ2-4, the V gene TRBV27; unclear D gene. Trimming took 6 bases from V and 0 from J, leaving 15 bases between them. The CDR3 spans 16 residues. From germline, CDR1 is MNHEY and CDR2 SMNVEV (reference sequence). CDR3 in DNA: TGTGCCAGCAGAGGGTTCGGAACTCTAGCCAAAAACATTCAGTACTTC. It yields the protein CASRGFGTLAKNIQYF.

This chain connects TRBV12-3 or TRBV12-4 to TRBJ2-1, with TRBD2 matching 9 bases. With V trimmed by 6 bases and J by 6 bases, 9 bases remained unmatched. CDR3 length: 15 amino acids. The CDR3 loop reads CASSHSGRYSNEQFF. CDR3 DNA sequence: TGTGCCAGCAGCCATAGCGGGAGATATTCCAATGAGCAGTTCTTC.

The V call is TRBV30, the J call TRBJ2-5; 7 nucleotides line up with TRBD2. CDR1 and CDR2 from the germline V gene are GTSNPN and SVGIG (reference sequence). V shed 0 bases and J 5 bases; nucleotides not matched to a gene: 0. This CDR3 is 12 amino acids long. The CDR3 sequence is CAWSVGGETQYF. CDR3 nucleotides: TGTGCCTGGAGTGTGGGGGGGGAGACCCAGTACTTC.

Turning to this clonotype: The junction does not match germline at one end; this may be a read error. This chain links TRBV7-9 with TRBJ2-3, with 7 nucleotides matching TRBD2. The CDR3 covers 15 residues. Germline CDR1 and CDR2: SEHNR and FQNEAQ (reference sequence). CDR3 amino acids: CASSYRGGSTDTQCF. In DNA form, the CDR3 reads TGTGCCAGCAGCTACCGAGGCGGGAGCACAGATACGCAGTGTTTT.

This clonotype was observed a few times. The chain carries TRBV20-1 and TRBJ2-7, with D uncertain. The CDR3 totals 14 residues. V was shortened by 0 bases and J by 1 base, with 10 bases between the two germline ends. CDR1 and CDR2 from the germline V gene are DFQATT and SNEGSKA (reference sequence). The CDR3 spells CSARDRRSSYEQYF. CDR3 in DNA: TGCAGTGCTAGAGACAGGAGATCTTCCTACGAGCAGTACTTC.

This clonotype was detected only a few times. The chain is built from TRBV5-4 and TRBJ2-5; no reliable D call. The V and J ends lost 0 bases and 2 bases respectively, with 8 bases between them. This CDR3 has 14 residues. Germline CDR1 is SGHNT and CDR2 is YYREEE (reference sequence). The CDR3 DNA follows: TGTGCCAGCAGCTTGGTTGACACGCAAGAGACCCAGTACTTC. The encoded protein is CASSLVDTQETQYF.

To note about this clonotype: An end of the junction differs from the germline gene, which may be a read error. In nucleotides, the CDR3 is TGTGCCAGCGGTTTGACCCCCTCTGGAAACACCATATATTTT. Translating it yields CASGLTPSGNTIYF. The chain combines TRBV12-3 or TRBV12-4 with TRBJ1-3, with unresolved D. CDR3 length equals 14 residues.

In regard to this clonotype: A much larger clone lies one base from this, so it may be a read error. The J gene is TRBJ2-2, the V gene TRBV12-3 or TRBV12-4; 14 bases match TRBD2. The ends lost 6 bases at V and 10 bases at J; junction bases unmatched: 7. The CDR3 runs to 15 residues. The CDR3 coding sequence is TGTGCCAGCAGCGGACTAGCGGGGGGAGCGGAGGAGCTGTTTTTT. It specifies CASSGLAGGAEELFF.

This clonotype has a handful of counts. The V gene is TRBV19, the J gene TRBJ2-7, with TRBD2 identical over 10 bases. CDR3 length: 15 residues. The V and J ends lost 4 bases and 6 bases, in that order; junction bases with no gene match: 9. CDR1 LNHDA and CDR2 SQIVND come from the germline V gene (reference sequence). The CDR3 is CASSKGLARRSEQYF. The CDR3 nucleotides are TGTGCCAGTAGTAAGGGACTAGCGCGAAGGTCCGAGCAGTACTTC. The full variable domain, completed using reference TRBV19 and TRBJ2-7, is DGGITQSPKYLFRKEGQNVTLSCEQNLNHDAMYWYRQDPGQGLRLIYYSQIVNDFQKGDIAEGYSVSREKKESFPLTVTSAQKNPTAFYLCASSKGLARRSEQYFGPGTRLTVT.

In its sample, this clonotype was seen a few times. CDR3 nucleotides: TGTGCCATCAGTGAGCCGGGACTAGCGGGAACAGATACGCAGTATTTT. Translated: CAISEPGLAGTDTQYF. The rearrangement joins TRBV10-3 to TRBJ2-3; 13 nucleotides match TRBD2. The CDR3 totals 16 residues. Germline CDR1 reads ENHRY; CDR2 reads SYGVKD. V shed 2 bases and J 3 bases; nucleotides not matched to a gene: 2.

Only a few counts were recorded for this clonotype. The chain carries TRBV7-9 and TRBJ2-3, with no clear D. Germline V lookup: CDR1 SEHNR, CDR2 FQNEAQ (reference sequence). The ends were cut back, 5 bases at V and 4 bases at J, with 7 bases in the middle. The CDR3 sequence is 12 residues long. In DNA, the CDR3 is TGTGCCAGCAGCCGTTTCGCAGATACGCAGTATTTT. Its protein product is CASSRFADTQYF.

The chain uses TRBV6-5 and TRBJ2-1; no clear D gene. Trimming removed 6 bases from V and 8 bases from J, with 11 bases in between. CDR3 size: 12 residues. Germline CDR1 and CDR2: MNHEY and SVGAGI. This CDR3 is CASSSLVDEQFF. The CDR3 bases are TGTGCCAGCAGCTCCTTAGTGGATGAGCAGTTCTTC.

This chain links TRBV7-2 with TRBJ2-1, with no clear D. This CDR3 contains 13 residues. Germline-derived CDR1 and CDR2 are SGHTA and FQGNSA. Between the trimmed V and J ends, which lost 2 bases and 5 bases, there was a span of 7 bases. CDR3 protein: CASSLIGHNEQFF. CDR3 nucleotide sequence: TGTGCCAGCAGCTTAATAGGACACAATGAGCAGTTCTTC.

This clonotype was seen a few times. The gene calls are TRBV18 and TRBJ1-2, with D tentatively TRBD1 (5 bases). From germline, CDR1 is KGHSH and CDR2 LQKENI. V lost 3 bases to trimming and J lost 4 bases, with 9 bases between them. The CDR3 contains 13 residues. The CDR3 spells CASSPGVIYGYTF. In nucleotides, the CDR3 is TGTGCCAGCTCACCGGGGGTAATCTATGGCTACACCTTC.

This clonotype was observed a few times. The CDR3 reads CASSVQGGIETQYF. In DNA form, the CDR3 reads TGTGCCAGCAGCGTACAAGGGGGCATAGAGACCCAGTACTTC. The chain joins TRBV6-1 to TRBJ2-5; TRBD1 aligns across 7 bases. The CDR3 consists of 14 residues. With 6 bases clipped from V and 4 bases from J, the junction kept 8 bases outside the gene matches. The germline CDR1 and CDR2 sequences are MNHNS and SASEGT.

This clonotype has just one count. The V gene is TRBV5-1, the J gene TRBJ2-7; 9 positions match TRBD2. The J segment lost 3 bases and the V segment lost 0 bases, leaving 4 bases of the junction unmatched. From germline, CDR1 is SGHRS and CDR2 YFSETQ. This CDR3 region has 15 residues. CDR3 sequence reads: CASSLVAGAYYEQYF. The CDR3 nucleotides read TGCGCCAGCAGCTTGGTAGCGGGGGCGTACTACGAGCAGTACTTC.

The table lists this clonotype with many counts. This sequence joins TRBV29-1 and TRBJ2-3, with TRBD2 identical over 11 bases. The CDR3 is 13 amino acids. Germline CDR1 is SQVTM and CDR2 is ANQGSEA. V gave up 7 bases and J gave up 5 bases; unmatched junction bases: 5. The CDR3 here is CSAGLAGGDTQYF. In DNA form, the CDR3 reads TGCAGCGCAGGACTAGCGGGCGGAGATACGCAGTATTTT.

The CDR3 is CASSLGQGAIGTGELFF. CDR3 DNA: TGCGCCAGCAGCCTGGGACAGGGGGCAATAGGCACCGGGGAGCTGTTTTTT. The chain joins TRBV5-1 to TRBJ2-2, with 12 bases aligning to TRBD1. In germline, CDR1 is SGHRS, CDR2 YFSETQ. V lost 4 bases, J lost 4 bases, and 8 bases stayed unmatched. This CDR3 comprises 17 residues.

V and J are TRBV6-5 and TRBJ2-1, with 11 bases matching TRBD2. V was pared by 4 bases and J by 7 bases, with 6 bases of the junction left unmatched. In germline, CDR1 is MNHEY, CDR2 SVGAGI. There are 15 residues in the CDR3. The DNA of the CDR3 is TGTGCCAGCAGTTTTAGCGGGAGGGCCAAAAATGAGCAGTTCTTC. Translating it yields CASSFSGRAKNEQFF.

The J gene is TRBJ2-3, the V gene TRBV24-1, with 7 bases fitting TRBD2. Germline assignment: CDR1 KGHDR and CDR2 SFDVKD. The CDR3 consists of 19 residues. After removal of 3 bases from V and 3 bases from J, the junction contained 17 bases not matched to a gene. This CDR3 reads CATSDLRSGGGSGTDTQYF. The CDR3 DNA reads TGTGCCACCAGTGATCTTAGGTCAGGAGGCGGGAGTGGTACAGATACGCAGTATTTT.

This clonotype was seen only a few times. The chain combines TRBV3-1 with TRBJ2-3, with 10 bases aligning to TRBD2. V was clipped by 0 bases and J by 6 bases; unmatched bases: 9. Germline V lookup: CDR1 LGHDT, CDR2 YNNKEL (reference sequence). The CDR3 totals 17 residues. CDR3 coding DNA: TGTGCCAGCAGCCAAGATTGGCTAGCGGGAGTGGCTGATACGCAGTATTTT. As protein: CASSQDWLAGVADTQYF.

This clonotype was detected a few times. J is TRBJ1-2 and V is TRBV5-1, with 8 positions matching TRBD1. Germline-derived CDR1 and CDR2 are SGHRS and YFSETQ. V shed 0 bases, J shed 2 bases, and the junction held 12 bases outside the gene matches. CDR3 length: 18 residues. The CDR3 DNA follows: TGCGCCAGCAGCTTGGCCCCCCAGGGGGCGGAGGGAAACTATGGCTACACCTTC. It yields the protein CASSLAPQGAEGNYGYTF.

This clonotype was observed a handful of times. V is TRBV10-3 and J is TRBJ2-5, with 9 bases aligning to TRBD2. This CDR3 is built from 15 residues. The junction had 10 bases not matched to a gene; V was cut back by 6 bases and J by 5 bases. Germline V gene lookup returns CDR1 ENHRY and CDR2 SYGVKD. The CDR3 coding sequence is TGTGCCATCAGAGAAATGGGGACTAGCTTGGAGACCCAGTACTTC. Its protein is CAIREMGTSLETQYF.

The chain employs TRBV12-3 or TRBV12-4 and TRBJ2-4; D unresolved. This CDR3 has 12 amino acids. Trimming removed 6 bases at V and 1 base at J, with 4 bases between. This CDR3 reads CASREAKNIQYF. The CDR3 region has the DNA TGTGCCAGCAGGGAGGCCAAAAACATTCAGTACTTC.